A selection of T cell receptor beta chains follows, all from one sample in a study of blood T cell repertoires in COVID-19. TCRdb's table, derived via immunoSEQ multiplex PCR, lists solely in-frame clones and lacks some. The top ten clones hold less than 6.5% of a sample with 200,000 to 300,000 clones, over 80% of them seen once. The sample taken for sequencing was peripheral blood. Receptors were obtained from a human donor in a cohort sampled during active COVID-19. Each CDR3 is given with its conserved first and last residue. Each record gives: clone size, D gene, V gene, J gene, CDR3 DNA, CDR3 protein. D genes are given only for firm matches. Part of the rows lack a size; the others show once, few, many or a class for expanded clones.

size: once
D: .
V: TRBV7-2
J: TRBJ2-5
DNA: TGTGCCAGCAGCTTAGCGCGGGTAACACAAGAGACCCAGTACTTC
CDR3: CASSLARVTQETQYF

size: .
D: TRBD1
V: TRBV5-4
J: TRBJ2-2
DNA: TGTGCCAGCAGTTTGGACAGGCTGAACACCGGGGAGCTGTTTTTT
CDR3: CASSLDRLNTGELFF

size: .
D: TRBD1
V: TRBV27
J: TRBJ1-4
DNA: TGTGCCAGCAGTTCGGACAGGGGAAGGGACGAAAAACTGTTTTTT
CDR3: CASSSDRGRDEKLFF

size: .
D: TRBD2
V: TRBV11-2
J: TRBJ2-1
DNA: TGTGCCCCCCCCCTGGGACTAGCGGTTTACAATGAGCAGTTCTTC
CDR3: CAPPLGLAVYNEQFF

size: many
D: TRBD2
V: TRBV27
J: TRBJ2-5
DNA: TGTGCCAGCAGTATCAGGACTAGCGGAGTCCCCCAAGAGACCCAGTACTTC
CDR3: CASSIRTSGVPQETQYF

size: .
D: .
V: TRBV6-5
J: TRBJ2-1
DNA: TGTGCCAGCAGTTTACCGAGGATCCCCTTTGAGCAGTTCTTC
CDR3: CASSLPRIPFEQFF

size: .
D: .
V: TRBV6-4
J: TRBJ2-1
DNA: TGTGCCGAGTCCATACGCGGTGAGCAGTTCTTC
CDR3: CAESIRGEQFF

size: once
D: TRBD2
V: TRBV19
J: TRBJ2-7
DNA: TGTGCCAGTAGTACCCGAACTAGCGCAAAGACTTACGAGCAGTACTTC
CDR3: CASSTRTSAKTYEQYF

size: .
D: .
V: TRBV4-1
J: TRBJ2-3
DNA: TGCGCCAGCAGCCAAGAGGAGAGACCAGATACGCAGTATTTT
CDR3: CASSQEERPDTQYF

size: .
D: TRBD1
V: TRBV28
J: TRBJ2-7
DNA: TGTGCCAGCAGCCTACCGGGACAGGAAGTCGAGCAGTACTTC
CDR3: CASSLPGQEVEQYF

size: .
D: .
V: TRBV29-1
J: TRBJ1-4
DNA: TGCAGCGTTCGGAGGGAAGCTAATGAAAAACTGTTTTTT
CDR3: CSVRREANEKLFF